This entry lists 27 T cell receptor beta chains sequenced from one sample in a study of regulatory T cells in long-lasting Graves disease. The time point: newly diagnosed GD, antithyroid drugs for less than 3 months. After RNA was extracted from PBMCs, the TCR library was made from it. Construction of TCR beta libraries relied on iRepertoire HTBI primers and on Arm-PCR targeting CDR3 regions. MiXCR, applied by TCRdb to the multiplex PCR reads, yields one record per CDR3 protein. Among roughly 500,000 distinct CDR3 sequences listed, roughly 14% were seen once. The sample also formed part of further work on T cells in Graves' hyperthyroidism and ophthalmopathy.

Sequencing was performed on peripheral blood mononuclear cells (PBMCs), taken at new diagnosis, from a patient treated with antithyroid drugs. Every receptor here comes from a man aged 30 to 45 with Graves disease.

This clonotype was detected many times. V usage is TRBV7-9 and J usage is TRBJ2-3; 7 bases fit TRBD2. Germline V gene sequence: CDR1 SEHNR, CDR2 FQNEAQ (reference sequence). J gave up 0 bases and V 3 bases, and 3 bases lay outside the gene matches. The CDR3 is 15 residues long. CDR3 coding DNA: TGTGCCAGCAGCTTGAGTAGCGGGAGCACAGATACGCAGTATTTT. Its protein product is CASSLSSGSTDTQYF.

In this sample, this clonotype turned up many times. CDR3 in amino acids: CSASYVNTEAFF. The CDR3 DNA sequence: TGCAGTGCTAGTTATGTGAACACTGAAGCTTTCTTT. The genes are TRBV20-1 and TRBJ1-1; D call uncertain. V was shortened by 3 bases and J by 0 bases, with 5 bases between the two germline ends. CDR1 and CDR2 from the germline V gene are DFQATT and SNEGSKA (reference sequence). This CDR3 has 12 residues.

For this clonotype: This clone may be a read error of a much larger clone one base away. This rearrangement joins TRBV19 to TRBJ2-7; TRBD2 matches at 9 bases. The CDR3 length is 19 residues. V trimming: 5 bases; J trimming: 2 bases; junction bases outside the gene matches: 19. Germline V gene data show CDR1 as LNHDA and CDR2 as SQIVND (reference sequence). The chain's CDR3 is CASSPKPGLAFQRAYEQYF. The DNA of the CDR3 is TGTGCCAGTAGTCCTAAGCCGGGACTAGCTTTCCAGCGCGCCTACGAGCAGTACTTC.

Comment on this clonotype: Possible read error: a much larger clone is one base away. The V and J genes are TRBV7-2 and TRBJ2-5, with D perhaps matching TRBD1 or TRBD2 (5 bases each). The germline V and J ends were trimmed by 1 base and 5 bases, with 17 bases remaining between them. This CDR3 comprises 16 residues. CDR1 is SGHTA and CDR2 is FQGNSA in the germline V gene. This CDR3 reads CASSLVGSTWGETQYF. CDR3 nucleotide sequence: TGTGCCAGCAGCTTAGTCGGATCCACCTGGGGGGAGACCCAGTACTTC.

This clonotype was seen ten or more times. This sequence joins TRBV5-1 and TRBJ1-4; no clear D. This CDR3 has 16 residues. Germline V gives CDR1 SGHRS, CDR2 YFSETQ. The V end was cut by 0 bases, the J end by 2 bases, with 11 bases between. The CDR3 bases are TGCGCCAGCAGCTTGGAGCCGACGGCTACTAATGAAAAACTGTTTTTT. Translating gives CASSLEPTATNEKLFF.

The rearrangement links TRBV7-9 to TRBJ2-1, with TRBD2 matching over 11 bases. The CDR3 loop spans 16 amino acids. The germline V gene has CDR1 SEHNR and CDR2 FQNEAQ (reference sequence). The V segment lost 4 bases and the J segment 4 bases; nucleotides outside the gene matches: 6. CDR3 sequence: CASSSRLAGIYNEQFF. The CDR3 DNA reads TGTGCCAGCAGCTCCCGACTAGCGGGAATTTACAATGAGCAGTTCTTC.

This clonotype was seen at least ten times. The chain recombines TRBV20-1 with TRBJ1-1; D unclear. The CDR3 extends over 14 amino acids. V gave up 2 bases and J gave up 1 base, with 11 bases separating them. Germline loops: CDR1 DFQATT, CDR2 SNEGSKA (reference sequence). CDR3 amino acids: CSARSQIRNTEAFF. CDR3 coding DNA: TGCAGTGCTAGATCGCAGATAAGGAACACTGAAGCTTTCTTT.

This clonotype occurred many times. A much larger clone differs from this one at a single base, so this may be a read error. This rearrangement joins TRBV11-2 to TRBJ2-5; D uncertain. Deletions cut 3 bases from V and 3 bases from J, with 8 bases between. The CDR3 is made up of 13 amino acids. Germline CDR1 is SGHAT and CDR2 is FQNNGV. CDR3 protein: CASSFGGEETQYF. CDR3 coding DNA: TGTGCCAGCAGCTTCGGTGGGGAAGAGACCCAGTACTTC. Complete variable domain (other parts from reference TRBV11-2 and TRBJ2-5): EAGVAQSPRYKIIEKRQSVAFWCNPISGHATLYWYQQILGQGPKLLIQFQNNGVVDDSQLPKDRFSAERLKGVDSTLKIQPAKLEDSAVYLCASSFGGEETQYFGPGTRLLVL.

This clonotype was detected many times. The chain is built from TRBV12-3 or TRBV12-4 and TRBJ1-4; 9 bases map to TRBD1. The ends lost 6 bases at V and 8 bases at J; junction bases unmatched: 4. This CDR3 contains 13 residues. The CDR3 DNA sequence: TGTGCCAGCAGGGACAGGGGTGGCGAAAAACTGTTTTTT. It codes for CASRDRGGEKLFF.

As regards this clonotype: This may stem from a read error, because a much larger clone lies one nucleotide away. V is TRBV29-1 and J is TRBJ2-1, with 9 bases aligning to TRBD2. The CDR3 contains 14 residues. The germline gives CDR1 SQVTM, CDR2 ANQGSEA. The DNA of the CDR3 is TGCAGCACCTATCCTAGCGGGAAATACAATGAGCAGTCCTTC. It yields the protein CSTYPSGKYNEQSF.

This clonotype was seen many times. This rearrangement joins TRBV7-3 to TRBJ2-7, with D tentatively TRBD1 (6 bases). The CDR3 runs to 15 residues. Germline V CDR1 and CDR2: SGHTA, FQGTGA. The V gene lost 4 bases and the J gene lost 0 bases, with 13 bases spanning the gap. CDR3 sequence: CASSSHRQDSYEQYF. The CDR3 nucleotides are TGTGCCAGCAGCTCCCACAGACAGGACTCCTACGAGCAGTACTTC.

This clonotype was observed many times. The chain is built from TRBV2 and TRBJ2-5; tentatively, D is TRBD1 or TRBD2 (5 bases each). Germline V gene data show CDR1 as SNHLY and CDR2 as FYNNEI. Trimming removed 2 bases at V and 4 bases at J, with 11 bases between. CDR3 length: 14 amino acids. This CDR3 is CASSERGAGETQYF. DNA of the CDR3: TGTGCCAGCAGTGAACGAGGGGCAGGAGAGACCCAGTACTTC.

This clonotype was recorded at least ten times. This chain joins TRBV15 and TRBJ1-5; D perhaps matches TRBD1 (5 bases). The CDR3 is 17 amino acids. V was clipped by 0 bases and J by 3 bases, with 15 bases between them. Germline loops: CDR1 LNHNV, CDR2 YYDKDF (reference sequence). The CDR3 loop reads CATSRDPRAGTNQPQHF. The CDR3 nucleotides are TGTGCCACCAGCAGAGATCCCAGGGCAGGGACCAATCAGCCCCAGCATTTT.

This clonotype has ten or more counts. J is TRBJ2-7 and V is TRBV10-3, with 11 positions matching TRBD1. Unmatched junction bases numbered 6, after V lost 8 bases and J lost 0 bases. The CDR3 totals 15 residues. Germline-derived CDR1 and CDR2 are ENHRY and SYGVKD. The CDR3 region is CAIGPGQGGSYEQYF. As DNA, the CDR3 is TGTGCCATCGGCCCGGGACAGGGGGGCTCCTACGAGCAGTACTTC.

The sample holds a few counts of this clonotype. The chain recombines TRBV27 with TRBJ1-2; possibly TRBD1 for D (5 bases). The CDR3 contains 14 residues. The V gene's germline CDR1 is MNHEY and CDR2 SMNVEV (reference sequence). Trimming pared 7 bases from V and 8 bases from J, leaving 20 bases between. DNA of the CDR3: TGTGCCAGCAACCCTCGCGGGGCAGGTATCGGCTACACCTTC. Protein: CASNPRGAGIGYTF.

Comments on this clonotype: A read error may be the cause here, since a much bigger clone is one base away. The chain carries TRBV7-9 and TRBJ2-1, with D perhaps TRBD2 (6 bases). CDR3 size: 16 residues. Trimming took 5 bases from V and 3 from J, leaving 17 bases between them. The V gene's germline CDR1 is SEHNR and CDR2 FQNEAQ (reference sequence). Here the CDR3 reads CASSRDCRLLYNEQFF. The CDR3 DNA sequence: TGTGCCAGCAGCCGGGACTGCCGCCTTCTCTACAATGAGCAGTTCTTC.

This clonotype was observed at least ten times. The gene calls are TRBV27 and TRBJ2-5, with D perhaps given as TRBD1 or TRBD2 (5 bases each). The CDR3 sequence is 15 residues long. The ends were cut back, 5 bases at V and 7 bases at J, with 20 bases in the middle. CDR1 and CDR2 (germline): MNHEY, SMNVEV (reference sequence). The chain's CDR3 is CASSRKRDGSGTQYF. CDR3 DNA sequence: TGTGCCAGCAGTAGAAAGAGGGACGGATCAGGGACCCAGTACTTC.

The genes are TRBV6-4 and TRBJ2-2; 8 bases are a match to TRBD1. The CDR3 extends over 16 amino acids. Germline-derived CDR1 and CDR2 are MRHNA and SNTAGT. V lost 5 bases and J lost 5; bases outside the gene matches: 10. The CDR3 region is CASSTKWTGLTGELFF. The CDR3 DNA reads as TGTGCCAGCAGTACGAAATGGACAGGGCTAACCGGGGAGCTGTTTTTT.

This clonotype was counted ten times or more. The chain recombines TRBV10-3 with TRBJ2-7, with 10 bases aligning to TRBD1. V gave up 2 bases and J gave up 2 bases; unmatched junction bases: 3. The V gene's germline CDR1 is ENHRY and CDR2 SYGVKD. The CDR3 is 15 amino acids. In DNA, the CDR3 is TGTGCCATCAGTGAGCCCGGACAGGGGGCCTACGAGCAGTACTTC. It codes for CAISEPGQGAYEQYF.

Concerning this clonotype: A read error likely explains this, since a far larger clone differs by one base. The CDR3 end shows no conserved phenylalanine or tryptophan, and so a read error is likely. The chain carries TRBV20-1 and TRBJ2-1; 10 bases are shared with TRBD2. The J call may be in error: the DNA end matches TRBJ2-5 better. Germline V gene sequence: CDR1 DFQATT, CDR2 SNEGSKA (reference sequence). This CDR3 is built from 14 residues. The CDR3 DNA follows: TGCAGTACTAGTGGACTAGCGGCAAAAGAGACCCAGTACCTC. It encodes CSTSGLAAKETQYL.

This clonotype appeared many times. The genes are TRBV12-3 or TRBV12-4 and TRBJ2-7; no firm D call. The CDR3 runs 14 residues. Trimming removed 2 bases at V and 5 bases at J, with 13 bases between. The DNA for the CDR3 is TGTGCCAGCAGTTTATCGCCTGGGCTAGACGAGCAGTACTTC. As protein: CASSLSPGLDEQYF.

Turning to this clonotype: A read error may explain this, as a much larger clone is one base away. The chain recombines TRBV6-9 with TRBJ2-1; D is undetermined. CDR3 length: 12 residues. Germline V CDR1 and CDR2: MNHGY, SVAAGI. CDR3 DNA: TGTGTCAGCAGTTACTCCCTCAGTGAGCAGTTCTTC. Its translation is CVSSYSLSEQFF.

This clonotype was observed at least ten times. The junction and the germline gene differ at one end; a read error may be behind it. The rearrangement uses TRBV6-5 and TRBJ2-3; 13 nucleotides align to TRBD2. The CDR3 is made up of 15 amino acids. Germline loops: CDR1 MNHEY, CDR2 SVGAGI. CDR3 amino acids: CASSYSTTSGRAWNF. CDR3 sequence (DNA): TGTGCCAGCAGTTACTCGACCACTAGCGGGAGGGCTTGGAATTTT.

This clonotype was counted at least ten times. The V gene is TRBV12-3 or TRBV12-4, the J gene TRBJ2-5; no clear D. V was cut by 3 bases and J by 7 bases, with 3 bases left in between. The CDR3 covers 10 residues. CDR3: CASSLGTQYF. The CDR3 DNA is TGTGCCAGCAGTTTGGGGACCCAGTACTTC.

The chain joins TRBV6-2 or TRBV6-3 to TRBJ2-3; D gene uncertain. From germline, CDR1 is MNHEY and CDR2 SVGEGT. Trimming removed 2 bases at V and 1 base at J, with 4 bases between. CDR3 size: 13 residues. Here the CDR3 DNA reads TGTGCCAGCAGTTACATAGGCACAGATACGCAGTATTTT. Translated: CASSYIGTDTQYF.

This clonotype was detected only a few times. CDR3 protein: CATSRDRVGEKLFF. CDR3 in DNA: TGTGCCACCAGCAGAGACAGGGTTGGGGAAAAACTGTTTTTT. V gene TRBV15 combines with J gene TRBJ1-4; tentative D call: TRBD1 (5 bases). Germline loops: CDR1 LNHNV, CDR2 YYDKDF (reference sequence). There are 14 residues in the CDR3. The V end lost 0 bases, the J end lost 8 bases, and 10 bases lay between the germline ends.

This clonotype was detected many times. This rearrangement joins TRBV12-3 or TRBV12-4 to TRBJ1-1; D unclear. Trimming took 8 bases from V and 5 from J, leaving 15 bases between them. This CDR3 region has 13 residues. CDR3 DNA: TGTGCCAGCTTCCCCTTGGTGGGTACTGAAGCTTTCTTT. Translating gives CASFPLVGTEAFF.